One sample yielded the 32 T cell receptor beta chains listed below, sequenced in a study of Ad26.COV2.S vaccination and SARS-CoV-2 variants. The protocol was immunoSEQ multiplex PCR, while the TCRdb copy is restricted to in-frame clones and leaves out a portion. The sample yields approximately 300,000 clones, around four fifths seen once. Treatment meaning: around 19 received Ad26.COV2.S at low or high dose, single or two shots; about five received placebo; per-sample allocation not given. Samples came from day 63 after the first vaccine or placebo injection. The sequenced sample was peripheral blood, obtained in a trial of Ad26.COV2.S vaccine versus placebo. The receptors come from a person aged 18-65 years who received the Ad26.COV2.S COVID-19 vaccine or a placebo.

The chain couples TRBV9 to TRBJ2-5; D is ambiguous. Germline loops: CDR1 SGDLS, CDR2 YYNGEE. The CDR3 consists of 12 residues. The V gene lost 0 bases and the J gene lost 5 bases, with 5 bases spanning the gap. The CDR3 loop reads CASSVDGETQYF. In nucleotides, the CDR3 is TGTGCCAGCAGCGTAGACGGGGAGACCCAGTACTTC.

The chain has TRBV2 and TRBJ2-3, with a weak D call TRBD2 (6 bases). Germline V lookup: CDR1 SNHLY, CDR2 FYNNEI. The CDR3 is 15 amino acids. V lost 8 bases to trimming and J lost 3 bases, with 18 bases between them. The CDR3 bases are TGTGCCAGCGCGGGTCGGCGGGATGGAACAGATACGCAGTATTTT. This translates into CASAGRRDGTDTQYF.

The CDR3, as DNA: TGTGCCAGCAACAAACAGGGACGGACTGAAGCTTTCTTT. Protein sequence: CASNKQGRTEAFF. The rearrangement uses TRBV12-3 or TRBV12-4 and TRBJ1-1; a possible D gene is TRBD1 (6 bases). V lost 7 bases and J 5 bases, leaving 14 bases between the germline ends. The CDR3 spans 13 residues.

V and J are TRBV21-1 and TRBJ1-3. TRBV21-1 is a recognized pseudogene. This CDR3 has 13 residues. The CDR3 DNA sequence: TGTGCCAAGACCAGCAGCTCTGGAAACACCATATATTTT. The encoded protein is CAKTSSSGNTIYF.

The V and J genes are TRBV6-1 and TRBJ2-3, with 7 nucleotides matching TRBD2. The germline V gene encodes CDR1 MNHNS and CDR2 SASEGT. The CDR3 has 16 residues. V gave up 2 bases and J gave up 0 bases; unmatched junction bases: 5. CDR3 nucleotide sequence: TGTGCCAGCAGTGAAAGGCGGGGGTACAGCACAGATACGCAGTATTTT. Translating it yields CASSERRGYSTDTQYF.

The genes are TRBV7-9 and TRBJ2-3, with D hard to call. V gave up 5 bases and J gave up 3 bases, with 18 bases separating them. This CDR3 comprises 16 residues. Germline lookup yields CDR1 SEHNR and CDR2 FQNEAQ (reference sequence). CDR3: CASSQDPIGATDTQYF. CDR3 DNA sequence: TGTGCCAGCAGCCAGGATCCTATAGGCGCAACAGATACGCAGTATTTT.

The rearrangement joins TRBV30 to TRBJ2-7, with D unclear. This CDR3 contains 12 residues. V lost 5 bases and J lost 2, with 10 bases in between. Germline V gene data show CDR1 as GTSNPN and CDR2 as SVGIG (reference sequence). The CDR3 DNA reads TGTGCCTGGGTTAACTTGACCTACGAGCAGTACTTC. It specifies CAWVNLTYEQYF.

This chain's CDR3 is CASSLQGSDTEAFF. The CDR3, as DNA: TGTGCCAGCAGTTTACAGGGGTCCGACACTGAAGCTTTCTTT. The rearrangement links TRBV6-6 to TRBJ1-1; TRBD1 matches 7 bases. Germline CDR1 and CDR2: MNHNY and SVGAGI (reference sequence). Trimming took 4 bases from V and 3 from J; bases not matched to a gene: 5. The length of the CDR3 is 14 residues.

This chain links TRBV7-9 with TRBJ2-7, with a tentative D call TRBD1 (5 bases). The V gene's germline CDR1 is SEHNR and CDR2 FQNEAQ (reference sequence). The V gene lost 1 base and the J gene lost 2 bases, with 9 bases spanning the gap. The CDR3 sequence is 14 residues long. The CDR3: CASSLVRTPYEQYF. In DNA form, the CDR3 reads TGTGCCAGCAGCTTAGTGAGGACACCCTACGAGCAGTACTTC.

The chain recombines TRBV19 with TRBJ2-3, with D possibly being TRBD2 (5 bases). The CDR3 extends over 16 amino acids. Germline V gene sequence: CDR1 LNHDA, CDR2 SQIVND (reference sequence). V was shortened by 6 bases and J by 7 bases, with 23 bases between the two germline ends. CDR3 in amino acids: CASRSRPSPRDHTQYF. The CDR3 bases are TGTGCCAGTAGATCCCGGCCTAGCCCAAGAGACCATACGCAGTATTTT.

The chain employs TRBV12-3 or TRBV12-4 and TRBJ1-1; D unresolved. Deletions cut 2 bases from V and 5 bases from J, with 9 bases between. The length of the CDR3 is 13 residues. CDR3 bases: TGTGCCAGCAGTTTAATGAGAAGGACTGAAGCTTTCTTT. Translating gives CASSLMRRTEAFF.

V gene TRBV18 combines with J gene TRBJ1-3; tentative D call: TRBD1 (6 bases). CDR3 length equals 17 residues. V gave up 6 bases and J gave up 0 bases, with 18 bases separating them. Germline values: CDR1 KGHSH, CDR2 LQKENI. DNA for the CDR3: TGTGCCAGCTCTAAGGGGGACGGAAGACGCTCTGGAAACACCATATATTTT. It yields the protein CASSKGDGRRSGNTIYF. Full variable domain (remainder filled in from reference TRBV18 and TRBJ1-3): NAGVMQNPRHLVRRRGQEARLRCSPMKGHSHVYWYRQLPEEGLKFMVYLQKENIIDESGMPKERFSAEFPKEGPSILRIQQVVRGDSAAYFCASSKGDGRRSGNTIYFGEGSWLTVV.

The chain employs TRBV3-1 (or the pseudogene TRBV3-2) and TRBJ2-2; D remains unclear. The CDR3 extends over 16 amino acids. Germline CDR1 reads LGHDT; CDR2 reads YNNKEL (reference sequence). V shed 1 base and J shed 3 bases, with 12 bases lying between them. The CDR3 sequence is CASSQVTVFDTGELFF. The CDR3 DNA sequence: TGTGCCAGCAGCCAAGTGACGGTATTTGACACCGGGGAGCTGTTTTTT.

The genes are TRBV5-7 and TRBJ1-2; unclear D gene. TRBV5-7 is labeled an ORF, and its function is uncertain. The CDR3 spans 11 residues. Trimming stripped 7 bases from V and 6 bases from J, with 10 bases between. CDR3 loop: CASSGRDGYTF. DNA for the CDR3: TGTGCCAGCTCTGGAAGGGATGGCTACACCTTC.

Concerning this clone: This specimen includes other DNA sequences encoding the same CDR3. The chain recombines TRBV3-1 (or the pseudogene TRBV3-2) with TRBJ1-5; the D is unclear. Germline CDR1 is LGHDT and CDR2 is YNNKEL (reference sequence). Between the trimmed V and J ends, which lost 2 bases and 1 base, there was a span of 3 bases. The CDR3 sequence is 13 residues long. CDR3 sequence: CASSQRSNQPQHF. The CDR3 nucleotides are TGTGCCAGCAGCCAAAGGAGCAATCAGCCCCAGCATTTT.

The rearrangement uses TRBV9 and TRBJ2-7, with 8 bases lining up with TRBD2. Germline-derived CDR1 and CDR2 are SGDLS and YYNGEE. The CDR3 length is 16 residues. With V trimmed by 0 bases and J by 12 bases, 17 bases remained unmatched. The CDR3 bases are TGTGCCAGCAGCGTAGAGCCCAGCGGGGGAGACCTTGTGGTGTACTTC. Its protein product is CASSVEPSGGDLVVYF.

The chain recombines TRBV9 with TRBJ2-3, with 8 nucleotides matching TRBD1. V lost 4 bases to trimming and J lost 3 bases; unmatched junction nucleotides: 13. There are 17 residues in the CDR3. Germline-derived CDR1 and CDR2 are SGDLS and YYNGEE. CDR3 sequence: CASSPRLGQGLTDTQYF. CDR3 DNA sequence: TGTGCCAGCAGCCCTCGATTAGGACAGGGCCTGACAGATACGCAGTATTTT.

J is TRBJ2-3 and V is TRBV14; D remains ambiguous. The V and J ends lost 4 bases and 2 bases respectively, with 16 bases between them. The CDR3 has 16 amino acids. The germline V gene encodes CDR1 SGHDN and CDR2 FVKESK. The DNA for the CDR3 is TGTGCCAGCAGCCTCCGACTTGGACCCCTCACAGATACGCAGTATTTT. Protein: CASSLRLGPLTDTQYF. The full variable domain, with the rest looked up from reference TRBV14 and TRBJ2-3, is EAGVTQFPSHSVIEKGQTVTLRCDPISGHDNLYWYRRVMGKEIKFLLHFVKESKQDESGMPNNRFLAERTGGTYSTLKVQPAELEDSGVYFCASSLRLGPLTDTQYFGPGTRLTVL.

V usage is TRBV7-2 and J usage is TRBJ1-3; no clear D. Trimming removed 0 bases at V and 0 bases at J, with 6 bases between. The CDR3 covers 15 residues. Germline values: CDR1 SGHTA, CDR2 FQGNSA. The CDR3 region is CASSLAGNSGNTIYF. In DNA form, the CDR3 reads TGTGCCAGCAGCTTAGCCGGTAACTCTGGAAACACCATATATTTT. Full variable domain (rest looked up from reference TRBV7-2 and TRBJ1-3): GAGVSQSPSNKVTEKGKDVELRCDPISGHTALYWYRQSLGQGLEFLIYFQGNSAPDKSGLPSDRFSAERTGGSVSTLTIQRTQQEDSAVYLCASSLAGNSGNTIYFGEGSWLTVV.

This chain links TRBV5-1 with TRBJ1-4; 8 bases map to TRBD1. There are 14 residues in the CDR3. The germline CDR1 and CDR2 sequences are SGHRS and YFSETQ. V was pared by 6 bases and J by 8 bases, with 9 bases of the junction left unmatched. The CDR3 nucleotides are TGCGCCAGCACCGGACAGGGAAGCGGCGAAAAACTGTTTTTT. Amino acid sequence: CASTGQGSGEKLFF.

The rearrangement links TRBV3-1 (or the pseudogene TRBV3-2) to TRBJ2-5, with TRBD1 identical over 7 bases. The CDR3 length is 16 residues. Germline-derived CDR1 and CDR2 are LGHDT and YNNKEL (reference sequence). The J segment lost 5 bases and the V segment lost 4 bases, leaving 13 bases of the junction unmatched. CDR3 nucleotides: TGTGCCAGCAGCCCCCCCCGAGGGGGCGCCGCCGAGACCCAGTACTTC. Translated: CASSPPRGGAAETQYF.

This chain uses TRBV5-1 with TRBJ2-5; D ambiguous. The CDR3 sequence is 15 residues long. Germline V gene sequence: CDR1 SGHRS, CDR2 YFSETQ. Trimming took off 4 bases at V and 2 bases at J, with 15 bases between the two ends. As DNA, the CDR3 is TGCGCCAGCAGCACTTGGTCGGGTCTACAAGAGACCCAGTACTTC. It encodes CASSTWSGLQETQYF.

This chain connects TRBV6-5 to TRBJ2-7, with 8 bases identical to TRBD1. The CDR3 extends over 13 amino acids. Germline CDR1 is MNHEY and CDR2 is SVGAGI. V was pared by 0 bases and J by 6 bases, with 1 base of the junction left unmatched. The CDR3 here is CASSYSTGAEQYF. For the CDR3, the DNA is TGTGCCAGCAGTTACTCGACAGGGGCCGAGCAGTACTTC.

The CDR3 protein is CASSRTTKGNTEAFF. DNA for the CDR3: TGTGCCAGCAGCCGCACTACTAAGGGGAACACTGAAGCTTTCTTT. V gene TRBV6-5 combines with J gene TRBJ1-1; D is unresolved. V lost 6 bases and J lost 1, with 15 bases in between. This CDR3 comprises 15 residues. Germline CDR1 MNHEY, CDR2 SVGAGI.

The chain joins TRBV5-1 to TRBJ1-5; maybe TRBD1 (6 bases). The CDR3 spans 14 residues. Between the trimmed V and J ends, which lost 3 bases and 4 bases, there was a span of 11 bases. CDR1 and CDR2 (germline): SGHRS, YFSETQ. CDR3 coding DNA: TGCGCCAGCAGCTCCCTAGGGGGGAATCAGCCCCAGCATTTT. It translates to CASSSLGGNQPQHF.

The chain couples TRBV30 to TRBJ1-2; TRBD1 agrees at 9 bases. This CDR3 is 14 amino acids long. CDR1 is GTSNPN, CDR2 SVGIG, per germline (reference sequence). J was trimmed by 8 bases and V by 0 bases; bases with no gene match: 7. CDR3 region: CAWSVLTTGGGYTF. The CDR3, as DNA: TGTGCCTGGAGTGTATTGACGACAGGGGGAGGCTACACCTTC. The full variable domain, its missing parts supplied by reference TRBV30 and TRBJ1-2, is SQTIHQWPATLVQPVGSPLSLECTVEGTSNPNLYWYRQAAGRGLQLLFYSVGIGQISSEVPQNLSASRPQDRQFILSSKKLLLSDSGFYLCAWSVLTTGGGYTFGSGTRLTVV.

V usage is TRBV30 and J usage is TRBJ2-2; 12 nucleotides match TRBD2. The length of the CDR3 is 15 residues. Germline CDR1 and CDR2: GTSNPN and SVGIG (reference sequence). V was clipped by 3 bases and J by 8 bases; unmatched bases: 7. DNA of the CDR3: TGTGCCTGGAGGCGCGGACTAGCGGGGTCTGGGGAGCTGTTTTTT. Translating gives CAWRRGLAGSGELFF.

The chain joins TRBV6-5 to TRBJ1-4; D not resolved. V was pared by 4 bases and J by 8 bases, with 11 bases between. The CDR3 consists of 13 residues. CDR1 is MNHEY and CDR2 is SVGAGI in the germline V gene. CDR3 protein: CASSLTAREKLFF. CDR3 sequence (DNA): TGTGCCAGCAGTTTAACCGCCCGGGAAAAACTGTTTTTT.

The V gene is TRBV5-4, the J gene TRBJ1-1, with 8 bases matching TRBD1. With V trimmed by 4 bases and J by 5 bases, 7 bases remained unmatched. This CDR3 region has 14 residues. Germline V gene data show CDR1 as SGHNT and CDR2 as YYREEE (reference sequence). The CDR3 DNA reads as TGTGCCAGCAGCCCGACAGGGGTGAGGACTGAAGCTTTCTTT. It specifies CASSPTGVRTEAFF.

The rearrangement links TRBV3-1 (or the pseudogene TRBV3-2) to TRBJ1-3, with D maybe TRBD1 (5 bases). The CDR3 totals 15 residues. Germline CDR1 and CDR2: LGHDT and YNNKEL (reference sequence). The V end was cut by 4 bases, the J end by 2 bases, with 12 bases between. CDR3 residues: CASSRGRGPGNTIYF. CDR3 in DNA: TGTGCCAGCAGCCGGGGTAGGGGCCCTGGAAACACCATATATTTT.

The chain couples TRBV7-9 to TRBJ1-2, with D unclear. Germline CDR1 and CDR2: SEHNR and FQNEAQ (reference sequence). The CDR3 has 12 residues. V was trimmed by 4 bases and J by 8 bases, leaving 11 bases between them. DNA for the CDR3: TGTGCCAGCAGCTCCAGAACGGAAGGCTACACCTTC. It translates to CASSSRTEGYTF.

At least ten counts were recorded for this clone. Other DNA sequences within the sample encode an identical CDR3. This rearrangement joins TRBV24-1 to TRBJ1-2; D gene ambiguous. The length of the CDR3 is 12 residues. V dropped 3 bases and J dropped 2 bases, with 3 bases sitting between them. Germline CDR1 is KGHDR and CDR2 is SFDVKD. For the CDR3, the DNA is TGTGCCACCAGTGATCTGAACTATGGCTACACCTTC. Amino acids: CATSDLNYGYTF.